The 5 T cell receptor beta chains below all came from one sample that was sequenced in a study of glioma-infiltrating T cells after dendritic cell vaccination. As for time point: after dendritic cell vaccination, including at tumor progression/relapse. Profiled with immunoSEQ multiplex PCR; TCRdb holds only in-frame clones, not every one. The sample records 70,000 to 90,000 clones, around 86% being singletons. The source material was blood, sampled after dendritic cell vaccination. The receptors come from a human donor with glioblastoma.

This CDR3 is CASSQRQGRNTGELFF. The CDR3 coding sequence is TGTGCCAGCAGCCAACGTCAGGGGAGGAACACCGGGGAGCTGTTTTTT. The gene calls are TRBV14 and TRBJ2-2, with D maybe TRBD1 (6 bases). The CDR3 runs 16 residues. Germline CDR1 reads SGHDN; CDR2 reads FVKESK. Trimming took off 2 bases at V and 1 base at J, with 11 bases between the two ends.

J is TRBJ2-7 and V is TRBV14; D is possibly TRBD1 (5 bases). The germline V and J ends were trimmed by 2 bases and 2 bases, with 13 bases remaining between them. The CDR3 covers 15 residues. Germline-derived CDR1 and CDR2 are SGHDN and FVKESK. The CDR3 region has the DNA TGTGCCAGCAGCCAATCGACAGTTCTAACCTACGAGCAGTACTTC. Residues: CASSQSTVLTYEQYF.

V usage is TRBV25-1 and J usage is TRBJ2-5, with D tentatively TRBD2 (5 bases). Germline CDR1 and CDR2: MGHDK and SYGVNS. V was trimmed by 6 bases and J by 4 bases, leaving 12 bases between them. This CDR3 contains 13 residues. The CDR3 region is CASRGGSVETQYF. Written as DNA, the CDR3 is TGTGCCAGCAGGGGTGGTAGCGTAGAGACCCAGTACTTC.

This chain connects TRBV6-6 to TRBJ1-6; 9 nucleotides agree with TRBD1. CDR1 and CDR2 (germline): MNHNY, SVGAGI (reference sequence). V shed 2 bases, J shed 8 bases, and the junction held 1 base outside the gene matches. This CDR3 spans 14 amino acids. In DNA form, the CDR3 reads TGTGCCAGCAGTTACCGGGACAGGGATTCACCCCTCCACTTT. This encodes CASSYRDRDSPLHF.

The chain employs TRBV7-2 and TRBJ1-5; D perhaps matches TRBD1 (6 bases). The CDR3 runs to 14 residues. The V gene's germline CDR1 is SGHTA and CDR2 FQGNSA. V lost 5 bases, J lost 4 bases, and 12 bases lay in between. The DNA of the CDR3 is TGTGCCAGCAGCCCGACGCAGGGGAATCAGCCCCAGCATTTT. This encodes CASSPTQGNQPQHF. Full variable domain (rest looked up from reference TRBV7-2 and TRBJ1-5): GAGVSQSPSNKVTEKGKDVELRCDPISGHTALYWYRQSLGQGLEFLIYFQGNSAPDKSGLPSDRFSAERTGGSVSTLTIQRTQQEDSAVYLCASSPTQGNQPQHFGDGTRLSIL.